The 2 T cell receptor beta chains below come from one sample, sequenced in a study. TCRdb reanalysed the RT-PCR reads using MiXCR and keeps one entry per CDR3 protein. The sample shows more than 600,000 distinct CDR3 sequences, approximately 14% of them seen only once. Input material: memory CD4+ T cells from blood. These receptor sequences come from a female donor in good health, serving as a healthy control.

V is TRBV20-1 and J is TRBJ2-5, with D possibly TRBD2 on 7 matching bases. CDR3 length equals 17 residues. CDR1 and CDR2 from the germline V gene are DFQATT and SNEGSKA (reference sequence). Deletions cut 0 bases from V and 2 bases from J, with 19 bases between. Here the CDR3 DNA reads TGCAGTGCTAGAGATCGTGGGGCGGGGGCACTACAAGAGACCCAGTACTTC. Residues: CSARDRGAGALQETQYF.

This clonotype has ten or more counts. The chain couples TRBV7-2 to TRBJ2-5; 9 positions match TRBD2. V shed 5 bases and J 1 base; nucleotides not matched to a gene: 11. This CDR3 is built from 17 residues. CDR1 is SGHTA, CDR2 FQGNSA, per germline. CDR3 in DNA: TGTGCCAGCAGCCTTAGCGGGGGAGGAGGGGTCCAAGAGACCCAGTACTTC. Its translation: CASSLSGGGGVQETQYF. Full variable domain (missing parts from reference TRBV7-2 and TRBJ2-5): GAGVSQSPSNKVTEKGKDVELRCDPISGHTALYWYRQSLGQGLEFLIYFQGNSAPDKSGLPSDRFSAERTGGSVSTLTIQRTQQEDSAVYLCASSLSGGGGVQETQYFGPGTRLLVL.